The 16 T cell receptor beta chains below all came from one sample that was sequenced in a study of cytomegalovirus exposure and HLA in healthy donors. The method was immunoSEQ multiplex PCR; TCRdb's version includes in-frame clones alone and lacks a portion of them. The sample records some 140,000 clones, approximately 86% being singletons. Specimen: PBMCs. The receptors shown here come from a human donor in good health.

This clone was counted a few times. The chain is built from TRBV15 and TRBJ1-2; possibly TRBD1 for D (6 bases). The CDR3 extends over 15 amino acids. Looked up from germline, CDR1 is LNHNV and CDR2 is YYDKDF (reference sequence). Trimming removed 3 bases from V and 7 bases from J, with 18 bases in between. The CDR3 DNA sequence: TGTGCCACCAGCAGGGGCGACAGGCTACTTGGTGGCTACACCTTC. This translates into CATSRGDRLLGGYTF.

The CDR3 DNA reads TGTGCCAGCAGCCCTCGACAGGGAAAAAGCACTGAAGCTTTCTTT. Amino acids: CASSPRQGKSTEAFF. The J gene is TRBJ1-1, the V gene TRBV6-6; 7 bases fit TRBD1. V lost 6 bases, J lost 4 bases, and 11 bases stayed unmatched. The germline CDR1 and CDR2 sequences are MNHNY and SVGAGI (reference sequence). This CDR3 contains 15 residues.

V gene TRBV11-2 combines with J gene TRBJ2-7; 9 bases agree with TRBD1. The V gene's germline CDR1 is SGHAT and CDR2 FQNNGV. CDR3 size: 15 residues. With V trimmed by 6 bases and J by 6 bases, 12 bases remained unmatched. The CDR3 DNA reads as TGTGCCAGCAGAGATTCTCCGGGACAGGGTAGCGAGCAGTACTTC. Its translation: CASRDSPGQGSEQYF.

The CDR3 nucleotides read TGCGCCAGCAGTAGCGGGTGGACTGAAGCTTTCTTT. Protein: CASSSGWTEAFF. The rearrangement joins TRBV5-1 to TRBJ1-1; no clear D gene. Trimming pared 5 bases from V and 5 bases from J, leaving 10 bases between. The CDR3 sequence is 12 residues long. Germline CDR1 and CDR2: SGHRS and YFSETQ.

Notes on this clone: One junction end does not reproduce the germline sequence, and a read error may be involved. The CDR3 is CAGSLGTVKNIQYF. The CDR3 DNA follows: TGCGCCGGCAGCTTAGGGACAGTCAAAAACATTCAGTACTTC. The chain carries TRBV5-1 and TRBJ2-4, with TRBD1 matching 7 bases. Looked up from germline, CDR1 is SGHRS and CDR2 is YFSETQ. There are 14 residues in the CDR3.

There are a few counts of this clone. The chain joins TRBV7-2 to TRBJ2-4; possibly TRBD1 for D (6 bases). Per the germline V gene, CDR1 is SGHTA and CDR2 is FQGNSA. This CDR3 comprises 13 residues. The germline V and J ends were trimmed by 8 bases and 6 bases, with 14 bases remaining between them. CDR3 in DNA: TGTGCCAGCGGCTGGGACATATCAAACATTCAGTACTTC. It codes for CASGWDISNIQYF.

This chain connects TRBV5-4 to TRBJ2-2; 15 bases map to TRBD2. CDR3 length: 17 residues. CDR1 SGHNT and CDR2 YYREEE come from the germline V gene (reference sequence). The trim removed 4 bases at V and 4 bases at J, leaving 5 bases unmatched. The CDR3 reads CASSTGLAGGITGELFF. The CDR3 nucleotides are TGTGCCAGCAGCACGGGACTAGCGGGGGGCATCACCGGGGAGCTGTTTTTT.

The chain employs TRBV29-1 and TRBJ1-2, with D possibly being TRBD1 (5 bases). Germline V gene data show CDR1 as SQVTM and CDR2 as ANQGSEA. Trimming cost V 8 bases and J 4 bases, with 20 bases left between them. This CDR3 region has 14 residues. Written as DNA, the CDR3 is TGCAGCTGCCCTTCTCAGGGAACCTCCTATGGCTACACCTTC. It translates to CSCPSQGTSYGYTF.

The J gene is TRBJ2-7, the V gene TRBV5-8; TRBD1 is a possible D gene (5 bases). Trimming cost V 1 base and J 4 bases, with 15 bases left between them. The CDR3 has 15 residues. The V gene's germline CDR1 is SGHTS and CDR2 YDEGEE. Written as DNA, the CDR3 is TGTGCCAGCAGCTTGAGTTGGCCAGGGAAATACGAGCAGTACTTC. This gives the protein CASSLSWPGKYEQYF.

The CDR3: CASSFTGTGGLNEQFF. In nucleotides, the CDR3 is TGCGCCAGCAGCTTTACCGGGACAGGAGGTCTCAATGAGCAGTTCTTC. The V and J genes are TRBV5-1 and TRBJ2-1; 8 nucleotides match TRBD1. Germline values: CDR1 SGHRS, CDR2 YFSETQ. This CDR3 is 16 amino acids long. The ends lost 2 bases at V and 6 bases at J; junction bases unmatched: 10.

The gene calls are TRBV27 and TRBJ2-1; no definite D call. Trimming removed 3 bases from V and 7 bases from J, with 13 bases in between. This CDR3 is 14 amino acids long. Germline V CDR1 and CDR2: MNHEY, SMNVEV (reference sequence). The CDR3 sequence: CASSFLLADNEQFF. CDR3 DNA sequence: TGTGCCAGCAGTTTTCTTCTGGCAGATAATGAGCAGTTCTTC.

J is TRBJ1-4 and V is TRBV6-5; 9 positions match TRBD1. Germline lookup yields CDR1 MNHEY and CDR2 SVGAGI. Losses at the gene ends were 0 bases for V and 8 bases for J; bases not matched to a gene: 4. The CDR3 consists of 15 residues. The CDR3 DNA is TGTGCCAGCAGTTACTCCGGGACAGGGTACGAAAAACTGTTTTTT. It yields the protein CASSYSGTGYEKLFF.

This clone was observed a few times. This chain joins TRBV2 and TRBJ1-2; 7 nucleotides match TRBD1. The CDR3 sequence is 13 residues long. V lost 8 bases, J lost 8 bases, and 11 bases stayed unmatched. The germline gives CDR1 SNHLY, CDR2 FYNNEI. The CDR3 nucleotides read TGTGCCAGCGGTAATCAGGGGGTAGACGGCTACACCTTC. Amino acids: CASGNQGVDGYTF.

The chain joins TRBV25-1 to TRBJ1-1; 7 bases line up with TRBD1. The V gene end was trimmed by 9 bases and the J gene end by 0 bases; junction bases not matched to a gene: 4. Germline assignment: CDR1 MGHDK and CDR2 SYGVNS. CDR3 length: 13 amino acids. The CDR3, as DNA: TGTGCCAGTGCCGGGACAGTGAACACTGAAGCTTTCTTT. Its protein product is CASAGTVNTEAFF.

Here the CDR3 reads CASMKGAGDQPQHF. The DNA for the CDR3 is TGTGCCAGCATGAAGGGGGCAGGGGATCAGCCCCAGCATTTT. The rearrangement links TRBV6-1 to TRBJ1-5, with TRBD1 matching over 7 bases. Germline V gene sequence: CDR1 MNHNS, CDR2 SASEGT. The CDR3 totals 14 residues. After removal of 7 bases from V and 5 bases from J, the junction contained 8 bases not matched to a gene.

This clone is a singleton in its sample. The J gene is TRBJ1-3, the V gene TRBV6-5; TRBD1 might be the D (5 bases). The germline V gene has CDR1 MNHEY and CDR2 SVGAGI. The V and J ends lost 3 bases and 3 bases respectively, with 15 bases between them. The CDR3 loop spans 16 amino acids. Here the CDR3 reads CASSYSKGQFGNTIYF. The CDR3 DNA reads TGTGCCAGCAGTTATTCAAAGGGGCAGTTTGGAAACACCATATATTTT.